The rows below give T cell receptor beta chains drawn from one sample of a study of spatial heterogeneity in lung cancer. TCRdb itself ran the 5' RACE reads through MiXCR, one entry per CDR3 protein. The sample contains about 3,800 distinct CDR3 sequences, 4.1% of which appear only once. The sequences come from lung tumor tissue, collected at surgery. The receptors here all came from a male donor with early-stage non-small cell lung cancer. The CDR3 runs from the conserved cysteine through the conserved F or W. D genes are given only for firm matches. Some rows mark clone size as missing; the rest say once, few, many or name a class of expanded clone.

clone size,J gene,D gene,V gene,CDR3 DNA,CDR3 protein
medium-sized,TRBJ2-5,NA,TRBV13,TGTGCCAGCAGCCTTAGGACCGACCAAGAGACCCAGTACTTC,CASSLRTDQETQYF
NA,TRBJ1-5,TRBD1,TRBV7-2,TGTGCCAGCAGCTTAGACTTGGGGGAGCGGGACAGCCGTCGCCGGCCCCAGCATTTT,CASSLDLGERDSRRRPQHF
medium-sized,TRBJ1-4,NA,TRBV9,TGTGCCAGCAGCGTAGTGGACAATAATGAAAAACTGTTTTTT,CASSVVDNNEKLFF
many,TRBJ1-6,NA,TRBV30,TGTGCCTGGAGCGCTACAGGGAGAAGTTCAAATTCACCCCTCCACTTT,CAWSATGRSSNSPLHF
many,TRBJ2-7,TRBD1,TRBV27,TGTGCCAGTTCTCGCCCGGGACAGGGGATCTACGAGCAGTACTTC,CASSRPGQGIYEQYF
medium-sized,TRBJ2-3,TRBD2,TRBV7-2,TGTGCCAGCAGCTTCCAAGCGGGAGGGATCACAGATACGCAGTATTTT,CASSFQAGGITDTQYF
medium-sized,TRBJ2-7,NA,TRBV3-1,TGTGCCAGCAGCCAAGATCAGGGCCAAAAGTCCTACGAGCAGTACTTC,CASSQDQGQKSYEQYF
many,TRBJ1-1,TRBD1,TRBV29-1,TGCAGCGTTGGCCCGGGACAGGGGGTAGAGGCTTTCTTT,CSVGPGQGVEAFF
many,TRBJ2-3,NA,TRBV7-9,TGTGCCAGCAGCTTACAGGGGTTAAGCACAGATACGCAGTATTTT,CASSLQGLSTDTQYF
hyperexpanded,TRBJ1-2,TRBD1,TRBV7-8,TGTGCCAGCAGCACTGGGACAGGGGGCGACTATGGCTACACCTTC,CASSTGTGGDYGYTF
few,TRBJ2-5,NA,TRBV6-2/TRBV6-3,TGTGCCAGCGGTCAAGAGACCCAGTACTTC,CASGQETQYF
many,TRBJ2-5,TRBD2,TRBV4-2,TGTGCCAGCAGTCCCGTGGCGGGGGGTACAGAGACCCAGTACTTC,CASSPVAGGTETQYF
many,TRBJ2-7,NA,TRBV6-1,TGTGCCAGCAGTTTTATGGAGCAGGGAGAGCAGTACTTC,CASSFMEQGEQYF
medium-sized,TRBJ2-3,TRBD2,TRBV4-1,TGCGCCAGCAGCCAAGACAGCGGGGGGGCAAATACGCAGTATTTT,CASSQDSGGANTQYF
many,TRBJ2-7,TRBD2,TRBV4-2,TGTGCCAGCAGCCAATCAGCGGGGCGATCCTACGAGCAGTACTTC,CASSQSAGRSYEQYF
few,TRBJ2-5,NA,TRBV14,TGTGCCAGCAGCCAAGCCGGGGCAGGGTTAGAGACCCAGTACTTC,CASSQAGAGLETQYF
many,TRBJ2-2,TRBD1,TRBV7-3,TGTGCCAGCAGCCGACAGGGGCCTCGCACCGGGGAGCTGTTTTTT,CASSRQGPRTGELFF
medium-sized,TRBJ1-2,TRBD1,TRBV3-1,TGTGCCAGCAGCCCAGGGGGTTTCGGCTACACCTTC,CASSPGGFGYTF
many,TRBJ1-3,TRBD1,TRBV4-1,TGCGCCAGCAGCCACTACGGGACAGGGGGAGACACCATATATTTT,CASSHYGTGGDTIYF
medium-sized,TRBJ2-7,NA,TRBV30,TGTGCCTGGAATCAAGGGGTACTACCCTACGAGCAGTACTTC,CAWNQGVLPYEQYF
few,TRBJ2-3,TRBD1,TRBV20-1,TGCAGTGCTAGGCGGGGACAGGGGGCACCAGATACGCAGTATTTT,CSARRGQGAPDTQYF
many,TRBJ2-5,NA,TRBV6-2/TRBV6-3,TGTGCCAGCACCCCCAGAATCGGGGGAGAGACCCAGTACTTC,CASTPRIGGETQYF
NA,TRBJ2-5,NA,TRBV30,TGTGCCTGGGAGCAGGGCCAAGAGACCCAGTACTTC,CAWEQGQETQYF
many,TRBJ2-3,NA,TRBV24-1,TGTGCCACCCAGGGCGCAGGCACAGATACGCAGTATTTT,CATQGAGTDTQYF
few,TRBJ1-4,NA,TRBV2,TGTGCCAGCAGTACTGACAGTAATGAAAAACTGTTTTTT,CASSTDSNEKLFF
NA,TRBJ1-2,NA,TRBV5-1,TGCACCAGCAGCTTCGACAGGAGGCCCGGCTACACCTTC,CTSSFDRRPGYTF
many,TRBJ2-1,NA,TRBV7-9,TGTGCCAGCAGCTCGCAGGACTCGGCACCGACGTTCTTC,CASSSQDSAPTFF
few,TRBJ1-2,NA,TRBV28,TGTGCCAGCAGTTACCAGGACCGCTATGGCTACACCTTC,CASSYQDRYGYTF
many,TRBJ2-1,NA,TRBV21-1,TGTGCCAGCAGCATTGCCGGACAGGTCTCCAATGAGCAGTTCTTC,CASSIAGQVSNEQFF
many,TRBJ2-5,NA,TRBV10-2,TGCGCCAGCAGCATGATTCAAGAGACCCAGTACTTC,CASSMIQETQYF
NA,TRBJ2-1,TRBD2,TRBV20-1,TGCAGTGCTAGAGATCGGCTAGCGGGAGCGAGTGAGCAGTTCTTC,CSARDRLAGASEQFF
medium-sized,TRBJ2-1,TRBD2,TRBV18,TGTGCCAGCTCACCCTACCCCGGGGGGGACCCCTACAATGAGCAGTTCTTC,CASSPYPGGDPYNEQFF
many,TRBJ2-1,NA,TRBV24-1,TGTGCCACCAGTGCCCCGGAGGATGAGCAGTTCTTC,CATSAPEDEQFF
medium-sized,TRBJ1-2,TRBD1,TRBV6-5,TGTGCCAGCAGGAAACTACCGACAGGGGGCAACTATGGCTACACCTTC,CASRKLPTGGNYGYTF
many,TRBJ1-5,NA,TRBV15,TGTGCCACCAGCAGATATTACCCGGCAGGTCAGCCCCAGCATTTT,CATSRYYPAGQPQHF
many,TRBJ1-1,NA,TRBV7-9,TGTGCCAGCAGCTTACAGGTGAACACTGAAGCTTTCTTT,CASSLQVNTEAFF
few,TRBJ2-5,NA,TRBV29-1,TGCAGCGTTGTCCGGGACAACCAAGAGACCCGGTACTTC,CSVVRDNQETRYF
medium-sized,TRBJ2-7,NA,TRBV6-5,TGTGCCAGCAGTTACTCTCGTAACACCTACGAGCAGTACTTC,CASSYSRNTYEQYF
many,TRBJ2-1,NA,TRBV6-5,TGTGCCAGCAGTGGCGGACTCCGAGGGGTATACAATGAGCAGTTCTTC,CASSGGLRGVYNEQFF
many,TRBJ2-5,TRBD2,TRBV20-1,TGCAGTGCTAGGGGGGGAACTAGCGGGAGAGAAGAGACCCAGTACTTC,CSARGGTSGREETQYF
medium-sized,TRBJ2-7,TRBD1,TRBV10-3,TGTGCCATCAGTCAAAAAGACAGGGCCTTCTACGAGCAGTACTTC,CAISQKDRAFYEQYF
medium-sized,TRBJ2-3,NA,TRBV5-1,TGCGCCAGCAGCTTGGTAGGACACCAATCTAGCACAGATACGCAGTATTTT,CASSLVGHQSSTDTQYF
many,TRBJ1-3,NA,TRBV30,TGTGCCTGGAGAGAGATCTCTGGAAACACCATATATTTT,CAWREISGNTIYF
many,TRBJ2-5,TRBD2,TRBV10-2,TGCGCCAGCACGAGGGTTAGCGGGGCCCAAGAGACCCAGTACTTC,CASTRVSGAQETQYF
NA,TRBJ2-6,NA,TRBV12-3/TRBV12-4,TGTGCCAGCAGTTCCGACAGTTCTGGGGCCAACGTCCTGACTTTC,CASSSDSSGANVLTF
many,TRBJ1-2,NA,TRBV5-4,TGTGCCAGCAGCCCAAACAGGGATGGCTACACCTTC,CASSPNRDGYTF
many,TRBJ2-3,NA,TRBV20-1,TGCAGTGCTAGAATAGGGTTTTTGGCAGATACGCAGTATTTT,CSARIGFLADTQYF
NA,TRBJ2-5,TRBD1,TRBV29-1,TGCAGCGTTGACCAGCCGCGACAGGGTCTACAAGAGACCCAGTACTTC,CSVDQPRQGLQETQYF
many,TRBJ2-1,NA,TRBV12-3/TRBV12-4,TGTGCCAGCAGTTCCGTCGGGCTCAGCTCCTACAATGAGCAGTTCTTC,CASSSVGLSSYNEQFF
many,TRBJ2-1,NA,TRBV19,TGTGCCAGTAGGGCAGCTAAGAGCTCCTACAATGAGCAGTTCTTC,CASRAAKSSYNEQFF